This T cell receptor (beta chain) was sequenced during a study of T cells in narcolepsy (dated by TCRdb to 2017 to 2018). Background for the entire study: Patients with narcolepsy type 1 or type 2 (NT1, NT2) and healthy control donors were enrolled in the study. The study sought autoreactive T cells targeting hypocretin neuron self-antigens (hypocretin, TRIB2) in narcolepsy patients, using TCR Vbeta sequencing to track clonotypes in blood and CSF. General conclusions and limits of the study: Autoreactive clonotypes were reported to be detected serially in the blood of the same patients and of different patients, but not in the blood of healthy controls. Numbers of sequenced blood memory CD4+ clonotypes were comparable, averaging about 40,000 in patients and some 33,000 in controls. Some blood memory CD4+ repertoires from patients and controls contained no sequences matching autoreactive T cell clones. Plots that compared CSF and blood CD4+ T cell clonotypes from the same patient highlighted HCRT-specific and TRIB2-specific autoreactive clonotypes.

As regards this clone: The antigen this receptor binds is unknown. No clone much larger than this one lies a single base away; base qualities are absent.

Deletion took 3 bases off V and 4 bases off J, with a span of 13 bases between the germline ends. From the cysteine up to the phenylalanine, the CDR3 has a length of 15 residues. Kept here is only the CDR3 DNA, which spans 45 bases and is read in frame from base 1. According to the germline V gene, CDR1 reads SGHAT and CDR2 reads FQNNGV. Memory CD4+ T cells were sorted ex vivo from peripheral blood of narcolepsy patients and healthy controls for TCR Vbeta sequencing. Libraries were prepared through the immunoSEQ multiplex PCR assay. TCRdb mirrors the immuneACCESS table, restricted to in-frame sequences. Some clones are absent from its copies; in checked studies, under half trace to an unresolved V gene, and the reason for the others is unknown. The sample data list fewer than 35,000 clones, and over 75% of these were observed just once. Of the sample, roughly 1.2% is held by the ten largest clones.

Sequencing input: CD45RA- memory CD4+ T cells from PBMCs. This specimen's cell subset or site label, per the study, means: memory T cells sorted ex vivo from peripheral blood. The TCR comes from a human donor with narcolepsy. The V gene is TRBV11-2 and the J gene is TRBJ2-1; a confident D gene designation cannot be given. Here is the DNA: TGTGCCAGCAGCTTTGAACCGAAGAGATACAATGAGCAGTTCTTC. This translates into CASSFEPKRYNEQFF. Here the CDR3 is joined to the reference TRBV11-2 and TRBJ2-1 genes, and the full variable domain is: EAGVAQSPRYKIIEKRQSVAFWCNPISGHATLYWYQQILGQGPKLLIQFQNNGVVDDSQLPKDRFSAERLKGVDSTLKIQPAKLEDSAVYLCASSFEPKRYNEQFFGPGTRLTVL.